The 27 T cell receptor beta chains below were found in one sample sequenced in a study of vaccination effects on CD4 cells after COVID-19. Assay: immunoSEQ multiplex PCR; the TCRdb copy retains only in-frame clones and omits some. In the table there are 70,000 to 95,000 clones, around four fifths of which are singletons. For these TCRs, the target antigens are not known. Sequencing in the ViraFEST assay came after antigen-specific CD4+ T cells had been expanded with viral peptide pools, which were used to stimulate PBMC. When around nine days of culture had elapsed, CD4+ T cells were isolated. Vaccine administered to participants consisted of two doses of either BNT162b2 or mRNA-1273. This material consisted of CD4+ T cells from PBMCs cultured with HCoV-OC43 spike peptides, taken after COVID-19 vaccination. Subset here: HCoV-OC43 spike overlapping peptide pool stimulation. These receptors were obtained from a human donor who received a COVID-19 vaccine.

The V call is TRBV7-6, the J call TRBJ2-7; perhaps TRBD1 as D (6 bases). The CDR3 runs 15 residues. Trimming took 4 bases from V and 1 from J, leaving 14 bases between them. The germline CDR1 and CDR2 sequences are SGHVS and FNYEAQ. The CDR3 is CASSSFRGSSYEQYV. The CDR3, as DNA: TGTGCCAGCAGCTCCTTCAGGGGTTCGTCCTACGAGCAGTACGTC.

The chain uses TRBV6-2 or TRBV6-3 and TRBJ2-7; D not certain. Germline loops: CDR1 MNHEY, CDR2 SVGEGT. V lost 5 bases to trimming and J lost 4 bases, with 6 bases between them. This CDR3 contains 11 residues. The chain's CDR3 is CASSLGYEQYV. Here the CDR3 DNA reads TGTGCCAGCAGTCTTGGATACGAGCAGTACGTC.

The chain carries TRBV6-6 and TRBJ1-4; no reliable D call. CDR1 and CDR2 from the germline V gene are MNHNY and SVGAGI (reference sequence). The CDR3 spans 12 residues. Trimming left V 7 bases short and J 8 bases short, with 11 bases between. CDR3 region: CASTGGLEKLFF. DNA for the CDR3: TGTGCCAGCACGGGCGGACTGGAAAAACTGTTTTTT.

This rearrangement joins TRBV2 to TRBJ2-5; D not resolved. CDR1 and CDR2 (germline): SNHLY, FYNNEI. V gave up 6 bases and J gave up 5 bases, with 19 bases separating them. The CDR3 spans 15 residues. CDR3 amino acids: CASSGLQAAGETQYF. The CDR3 DNA is TGTGCCAGCAGCGGTTTGCAGGCCGCTGGTGAGACCCAGTACTTC. Looking up the rest from reference TRBV2 and TRBJ2-5 gives the full variable domain: EPEVTQTPSHQVTQMGQEVILRCVPISNHLYFYWYRQILGQKVEFLVSFYNNEISEKSEIFDDQFSVERPDGSNFTLKIRSTKLEDSAMYFCASSGLQAAGETQYFGPGTRLLVL.

This clone was observed once. The V gene is TRBV7-2, the J gene TRBJ2-1; 11 bases match TRBD2. The CDR3 loop spans 14 amino acids. Germline values: CDR1 SGHTA, CDR2 FQGNSA. Trimming at V came to 5 bases and at J to 8 bases, leaving 5 bases not matched to a gene. The chain's CDR3 is CASSSSGGAYEQFF. For the CDR3, the DNA is TGTGCCAGCAGCAGTAGCGGGGGGGCTTATGAGCAGTTCTTC.

This clone has only one observation. V usage is TRBV10-2 and J usage is TRBJ2-7, with 10 bases aligning to TRBD2. This CDR3 has 16 residues. The germline CDR1 and CDR2 sequences are WSHSY and SAAADI. After removal of 5 bases from V and 2 bases from J, the junction contained 9 bases not matched to a gene. The CDR3 DNA reads TGCGCCAGCAGTCCGGCTAGCGGGGGACGCCCCTACGAGCAGTACGTC. It translates to CASSPASGGRPYEQYV.

This clone was observed a handful of times. This chain links TRBV10-3 with TRBJ2-1, with 8 bases identical to TRBD1. Per the germline V gene, CDR1 is ENHRY and CDR2 is SYGVKD. The CDR3 spans 13 residues. V shed 4 bases and J 8 bases; nucleotides not matched to a gene: 4. The chain's CDR3 is CAISGTGSDEQFF. The CDR3 DNA follows: TGTGCCATCAGTGGGACAGGGTCCGATGAGCAGTTCTTC.

The chain carries TRBV20-1 and TRBJ1-2; TRBD1 agrees at 9 bases. The ends lost 3 bases at V and 3 bases at J; junction bases unmatched: 5. In germline, CDR1 is DFQATT, CDR2 SNEGSKA (reference sequence). CDR3 length equals 14 residues. The CDR3 DNA follows: TGCAGTGCTAGTAGACAGGGGGTTGACTATGGCTACACCTTC. It specifies CSASRQGVDYGYTF.

This clone is a singleton in its sample. This chain uses TRBV5-4 with TRBJ2-5; 10 nucleotides line up with TRBD1. Germline CDR1 SGHNT, CDR2 YYREEE (reference sequence). The CDR3 sequence is 15 residues long. Trimming took 4 bases from V and 2 from J; bases not matched to a gene: 5. This CDR3 is CASSRGQGTQETQYF. As DNA, the CDR3 is TGTGCCAGCAGCAGGGGACAGGGGACTCAAGAGACCCAGTACTTC.

CDR3 coding DNA: TGTGCCAGCAGCAAAGGGGGCCCTTTAAGGAATGAAAAACTGTTTTTT. Protein sequence: CASSKGGPLRNEKLFF. The genes are TRBV21-1 and TRBJ1-4; the D call TRBD1 from the table was never checked on the DNA. TRBV21-1 has pseudogene status. This CDR3 contains 16 residues.

This clone was seen more than once but under ten times. The chain has TRBV7-9 and TRBJ2-1, with 8 bases lining up with TRBD2. The junction had 8 bases not matched to a gene; V was cut back by 7 bases and J by 0 bases. The CDR3 extends over 16 amino acids. Germline lookup yields CDR1 SEHNR and CDR2 FQNEAQ (reference sequence). CDR3 in DNA: TGTGCCAGCACCGAACTAGCGGCCAGCTCCTACAATGAGCAGTTCTTC. This sequence encodes CASTELAASSYNEQFF.

The V and J genes are TRBV7-2 and TRBJ2-1; 14 bases align to TRBD2. The J segment lost 8 bases and the V segment lost 6 bases, leaving 6 bases of the junction unmatched. The CDR3 spans 15 residues. The germline V gene encodes CDR1 SGHTA and CDR2 FQGNSA. In DNA form, the CDR3 reads TGTGCCAGCAGGGGTGGACTAGCGGGGGGCTATGAGCAGTTCTTC. It is translated as CASRGGLAGGYEQFF.

This chain connects TRBV12-5 to TRBJ2-2, with D tentatively TRBD1 (6 bases). The CDR3 has 13 amino acids. Germline CDR1 is LGHNT and CDR2 is FRNRAP. V was cut by 6 bases and J by 4 bases, with 9 bases left in between. The CDR3 DNA sequence: TGTGCTAGTGGACGGACAGCCACCGGGGAGCTGTTTTTT. As protein: CASGRTATGELFF.

The chain combines TRBV7-2 with TRBJ2-1, with 8 bases lining up with TRBD1. The CDR3 consists of 14 residues. After removal of 5 bases from V and 5 bases from J, the junction contained 5 bases not matched to a gene. Germline loops: CDR1 SGHTA, CDR2 FQGNSA. CDR3 coding DNA: TGTGCCAGCAGCCCCGGACAGGGCCACAATGAGCAGTTCTTC. It encodes CASSPGQGHNEQFF.

This chain links TRBV2 with TRBJ1-1; a possible D gene is TRBD1 (6 bases). This CDR3 is 13 amino acids long. V lost 7 bases, J lost 0 bases, and 9 bases lay in between. Germline loops: CDR1 SNHLY, CDR2 FYNNEI. The CDR3 bases are TGTGCCAGCATCCGGGACATGAACACTGAAGCTTTCTTT. Its protein is CASIRDMNTEAFF.

The V gene is TRBV5-1, the J gene TRBJ2-3; weak D call: TRBD2 (5 bases). The CDR3 is 15 residues long. Germline CDR1 reads SGHRS; CDR2 reads YFSETQ. Trimming removed 1 base from V and 0 bases from J, with 9 bases in between. The CDR3 coding sequence is TGCGCCAGCAGCTTGACTAGATTAAGCACAGATACGCAGTATTTT. It translates to CASSLTRLSTDTQYF.

The chain uses TRBV12-3 or TRBV12-4 and TRBJ1-1, with no clear D. Trimming stripped 4 bases from V and 2 bases from J, with 8 bases between. The CDR3 has 13 residues. CDR3 DNA: TGTGCCAGCAGTTCTCCAGTAAACACTGAAGCTTTCTTT. Its protein product is CASSSPVNTEAFF.

This chain links TRBV18 with TRBJ2-5, with 8 bases identical to TRBD2. V shed 2 bases and J 2 bases; nucleotides not matched to a gene: 4. Germline assignment: CDR1 KGHSH and CDR2 LQKENI. CDR3 length: 15 residues. The CDR3 region is CASSPIGGGQETQYF. The CDR3 DNA reads TGTGCCAGCTCACCAATCGGGGGGGGACAAGAGACCCAGTACTTC.

V usage is TRBV5-1 and J usage is TRBJ2-1; 8 nucleotides agree with TRBD1. Germline values: CDR1 SGHRS, CDR2 YFSETQ. The length of the CDR3 is 16 residues. The trim removed 4 bases at V and 12 bases at J, leaving 18 bases unmatched. The CDR3: CASSDRGKITIQGQFF. Here the CDR3 DNA reads TGCGCCAGCAGCGACAGGGGAAAGATTACAATTCAGGGGCAGTTCTTC.

The chain uses TRBV12-3 or TRBV12-4 and TRBJ1-2; D gene unclear. The CDR3 totals 13 residues. Trimming stripped 5 bases from V and 5 bases from J, with 12 bases between. The CDR3 coding sequence is TGTGCCAGCAGTCCCGACCGACAATATGGCTACACCTTC. Protein: CASSPDRQYGYTF.

The chain is built from TRBV4-1 and TRBJ1-5, with 8 bases fitting TRBD1. The germline gives CDR1 MGHRA, CDR2 YSYEKL. This CDR3 is built from 17 residues. Trimming at V came to 1 base and at J to 1 base, leaving 6 bases not matched to a gene. This CDR3 reads CASSQAFTGGSNQPQHF. The DNA of the CDR3 is TGCGCCAGCAGCCAAGCCTTCACAGGGGGAAGCAATCAGCCCCAGCATTTT.

This clone was detected a few times. The chain links TRBV18 to TRBJ2-6; the match to TRBD1 covers 7 bases. The germline CDR1 and CDR2 sequences are KGHSH and LQKENI. Trimming removed 8 bases from V and 2 bases from J; junction bases left unmatched: 3. The CDR3 spans 14 residues. This chain's CDR3 is CASNDRAGANVLTF. The CDR3 region has the DNA TGTGCCAGCAACGACAGGGCTGGGGCCAACGTCCTGACTTTC. The full variable domain, its missing parts supplied by reference TRBV18 and TRBJ2-6, is NAGVMQNPRHLVRRRGQEARLRCSPMKGHSHVYWYRQLPEEGLKFMVYLQKENIIDESGMPKERFSAEFPKEGPSILRIQQVVRGDSAAYFCASNDRAGANVLTFGAGSRLTVL.

V gene TRBV19 combines with J gene TRBJ2-7, with 7 nucleotides matching TRBD2. This CDR3 comprises 14 residues. The J segment lost 1 base and the V segment lost 11 bases, leaving 11 bases of the junction unmatched. Germline loops: CDR1 LNHDA, CDR2 SQIVND (reference sequence). As DNA, the CDR3 is TGTGCCGGAGAACCTCCGGGAGGATCCTACGAGCAGTACGTC. Amino acid sequence: CAGEPPGGSYEQYV.

The chain uses TRBV24-1 and TRBJ2-5; D not resolved. Between the trimmed V and J ends, which lost 0 bases and 2 bases, there was a span of 9 bases. This CDR3 contains 15 residues. The germline gives CDR1 KGHDR, CDR2 SFDVKD. CDR3 in amino acids: CATSDLVAGQETQYF. In nucleotides, the CDR3 is TGTGCCACCAGTGATTTGGTCGCAGGACAAGAGACCCAGTACTTC.

The chain is built from TRBV5-6 and TRBJ1-1; D remains ambiguous. CDR1 SGHDT and CDR2 YYEEEE come from the germline V gene. The length of the CDR3 is 15 residues. Trimming stripped 2 bases from V and 1 base from J, with 12 bases between. CDR3: CASSLIGNTNTEAFF. CDR3 DNA sequence: TGTGCCAGCAGCTTAATTGGTAATACGAACACTGAAGCTTTCTTT.

The genes are TRBV9 and TRBJ2-2, with D perhaps TRBD2 (6 bases). V shed 3 bases and J shed 2 bases, with 11 bases lying between them. The germline CDR1 and CDR2 sequences are SGDLS and YYNGEE. The CDR3 sequence is 15 residues long. The CDR3 reads CASSGGVVNTGELFF. CDR3 in DNA: TGTGCCAGCAGCGGGGGGGTTGTAAACACCGGGGAGCTGTTTTTT.

This chain joins TRBV5-5 and TRBJ1-6; D remains ambiguous. The germline CDR1 and CDR2 sequences are SGHKS and YYEKEE (reference sequence). The CDR3 extends over 14 amino acids. V shed 4 bases and J shed 6 bases, with 11 bases lying between them. This CDR3 is CASSRDRGNSPLHF. The CDR3 DNA reads TGTGCCAGCAGCCGGGATCGAGGTAATTCACCCCTCCACTTT.